This T cell receptor (beta chain) was profiled in a study of T-cell reconstitution after alpha-beta-depleted transplantation in children. Germline CDR1 reads DFQATT; CDR2 reads SNEGSKA (reference sequence). The J segment lost 3 bases and the V segment lost 0 bases, leaving 9 bases of the junction unmatched. This CDR3 has 16 amino acids. Library preparation (for TCRbeta) was performed with unique molecular identifiers. MiXCR, run by TCRdb on the PCR reads, gives a single entry per CDR3 protein. Of about 400,000 distinct CDR3 sequences in the sample, around 21% are singletons; the top ten hold 3.5% to 4%. This clonotype was picked up many times.

Sample: PBMCs from the stem cell graft donor, taken from the stem cell graft. The chain uses TRBV20-1 and TRBJ2-7; 9 bases fit TRBD2. The sequence was collected from a human donor who donated a stem cell graft to a child with acute myeloid leukemia. The CDR3 DNA is TGCAGTGCTAGAGATCGATTAGCGGGAGATATCTACGAGCAGTACTTC. This encodes CSARDRLAGDIYEQYF.